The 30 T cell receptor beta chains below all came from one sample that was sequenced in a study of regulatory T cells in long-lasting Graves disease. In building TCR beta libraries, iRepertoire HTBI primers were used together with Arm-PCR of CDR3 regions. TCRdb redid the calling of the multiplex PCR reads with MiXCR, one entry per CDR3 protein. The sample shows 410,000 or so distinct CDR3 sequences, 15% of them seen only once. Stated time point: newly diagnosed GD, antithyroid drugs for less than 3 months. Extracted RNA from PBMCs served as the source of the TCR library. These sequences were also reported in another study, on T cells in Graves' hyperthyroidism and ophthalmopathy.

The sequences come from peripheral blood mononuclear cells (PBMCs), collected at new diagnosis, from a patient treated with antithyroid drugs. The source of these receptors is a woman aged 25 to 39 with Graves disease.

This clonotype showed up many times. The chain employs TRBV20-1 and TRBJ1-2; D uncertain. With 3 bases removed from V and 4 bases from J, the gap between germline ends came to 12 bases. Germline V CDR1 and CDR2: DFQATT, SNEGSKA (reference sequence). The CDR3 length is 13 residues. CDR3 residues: CSARAGGRYGYTF. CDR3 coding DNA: TGCAGTGCTAGGGCAGGTGGTCGCTATGGCTACACCTTC.

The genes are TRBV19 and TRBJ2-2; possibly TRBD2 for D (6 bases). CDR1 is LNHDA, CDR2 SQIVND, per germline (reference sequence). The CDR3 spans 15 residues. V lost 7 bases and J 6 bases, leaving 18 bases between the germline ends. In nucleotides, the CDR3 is TGTGCCAGTATTTGGCAGGGAGGACTGTCCGGGGAGCTGTTTTTT. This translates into CASIWQGGLSGELFF.

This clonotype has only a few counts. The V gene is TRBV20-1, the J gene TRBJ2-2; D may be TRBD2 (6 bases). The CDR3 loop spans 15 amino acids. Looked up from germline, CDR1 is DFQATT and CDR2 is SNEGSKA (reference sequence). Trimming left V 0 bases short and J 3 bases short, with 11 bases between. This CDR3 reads CSARDGGKDTGELFF. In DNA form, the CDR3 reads TGCAGTGCTAGAGATGGGGGGAAGGACACCGGGGAGCTGTTTTTT.

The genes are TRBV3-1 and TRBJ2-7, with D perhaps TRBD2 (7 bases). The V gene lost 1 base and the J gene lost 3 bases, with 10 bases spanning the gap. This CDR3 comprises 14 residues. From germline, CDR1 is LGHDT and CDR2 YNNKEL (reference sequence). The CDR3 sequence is CASSQAGGFYEQYF. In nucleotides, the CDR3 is TGTGCCAGCAGCCAAGCGGGGGGCTTCTACGAGCAGTACTTC.

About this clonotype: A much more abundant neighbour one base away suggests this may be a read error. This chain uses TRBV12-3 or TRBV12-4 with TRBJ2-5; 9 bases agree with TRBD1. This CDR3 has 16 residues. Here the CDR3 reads CASTKGSGTGRETRYF. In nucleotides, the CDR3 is TGTGCCAGCACCAAGGGATCCGGGACAGGGAGGGAGACCCGGTACTTC.

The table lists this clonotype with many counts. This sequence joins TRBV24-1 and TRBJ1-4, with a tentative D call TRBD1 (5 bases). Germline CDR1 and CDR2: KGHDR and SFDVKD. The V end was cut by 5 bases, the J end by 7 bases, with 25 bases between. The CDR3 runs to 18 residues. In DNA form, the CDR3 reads TGTGCCACCAGTGCTTCACGGCGGGACCGGGTGTTTTGTGAAAAACTGTTTTTT. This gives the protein CATSASRRDRVFCEKLFF.

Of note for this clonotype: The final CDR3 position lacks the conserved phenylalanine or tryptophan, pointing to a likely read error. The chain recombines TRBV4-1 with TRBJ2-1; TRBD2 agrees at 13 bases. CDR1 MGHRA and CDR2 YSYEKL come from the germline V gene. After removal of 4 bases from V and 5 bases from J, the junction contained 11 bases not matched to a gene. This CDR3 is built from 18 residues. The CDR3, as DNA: TGCGCCAGCAGCCTTACTAGCGGGAGGGCCCAAGATAACAATGAGCAGTTCTAC. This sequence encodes CASSLTSGRAQDNNEQFY.

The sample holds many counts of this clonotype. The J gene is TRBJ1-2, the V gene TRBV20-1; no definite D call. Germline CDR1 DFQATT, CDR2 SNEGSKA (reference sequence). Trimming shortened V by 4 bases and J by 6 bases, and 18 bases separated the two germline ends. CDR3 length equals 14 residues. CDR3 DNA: TGCAGTGCTACCGAGCTTAGGCCGACTAATGGCTACACCTTC. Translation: CSATELRPTNGYTF.

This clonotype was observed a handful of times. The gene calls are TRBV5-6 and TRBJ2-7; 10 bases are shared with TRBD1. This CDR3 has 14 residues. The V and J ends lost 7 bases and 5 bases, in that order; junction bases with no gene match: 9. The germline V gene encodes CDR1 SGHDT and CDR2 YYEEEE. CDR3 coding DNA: TGTGCCAGCGTTTCCGGGACAGGGGTCGACGAGCAGTACTTC. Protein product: CASVSGTGVDEQYF.

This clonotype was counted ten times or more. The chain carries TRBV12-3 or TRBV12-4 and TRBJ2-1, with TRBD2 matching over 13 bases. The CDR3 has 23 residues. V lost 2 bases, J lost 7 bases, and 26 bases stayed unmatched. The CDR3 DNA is TGTGCCAGCAGTTTAAGGGCCCCGGCGGGGCGAGACGAAGGGACTAGCGGGAAAAATGAGCAGTTCTTC. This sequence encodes CASSLRAPAGRDEGTSGKNEQFF.

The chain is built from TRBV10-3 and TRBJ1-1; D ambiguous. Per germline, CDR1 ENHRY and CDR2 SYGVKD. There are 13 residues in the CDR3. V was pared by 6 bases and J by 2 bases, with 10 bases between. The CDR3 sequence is CAISPTPNTEAFF. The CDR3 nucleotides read TGTGCCATCAGCCCAACACCCAACACTGAAGCTTTCTTT.

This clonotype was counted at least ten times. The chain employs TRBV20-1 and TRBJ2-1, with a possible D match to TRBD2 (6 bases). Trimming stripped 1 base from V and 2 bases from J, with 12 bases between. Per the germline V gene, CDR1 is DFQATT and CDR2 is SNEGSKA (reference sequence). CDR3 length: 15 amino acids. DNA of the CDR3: TGCAGTGCTAGAGCAGGCGGGATACCCTACAATGAGCAGTTCTTC. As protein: CSARAGGIPYNEQFF.

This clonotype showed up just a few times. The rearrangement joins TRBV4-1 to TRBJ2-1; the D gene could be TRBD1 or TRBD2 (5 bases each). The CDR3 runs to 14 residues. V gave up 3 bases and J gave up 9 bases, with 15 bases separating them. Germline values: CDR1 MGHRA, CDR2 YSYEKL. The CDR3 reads CASSHPLGDGEQFF. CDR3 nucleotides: TGCGCCAGCAGCCACCCCCTGGGGGACGGTGAGCAGTTCTTC.

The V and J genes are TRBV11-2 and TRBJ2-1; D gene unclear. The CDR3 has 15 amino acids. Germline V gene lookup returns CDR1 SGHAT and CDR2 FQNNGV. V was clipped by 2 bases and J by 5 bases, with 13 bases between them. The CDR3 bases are TGTGCCAGCAGCTTAAGGCCGAGCAACAACAATGAGCAGTTCTTC. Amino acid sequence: CASSLRPSNNNEQFF.

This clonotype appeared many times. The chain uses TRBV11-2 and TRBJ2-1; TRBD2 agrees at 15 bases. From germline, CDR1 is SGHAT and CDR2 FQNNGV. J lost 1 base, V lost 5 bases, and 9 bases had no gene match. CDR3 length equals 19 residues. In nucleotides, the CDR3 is TGTGCCAGCAGCCCCGGGACTAGCGGGAGGTCGATTTCCTACAATGAGCAGTTCTTC. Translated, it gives CASSPGTSGRSISYNEQFF.

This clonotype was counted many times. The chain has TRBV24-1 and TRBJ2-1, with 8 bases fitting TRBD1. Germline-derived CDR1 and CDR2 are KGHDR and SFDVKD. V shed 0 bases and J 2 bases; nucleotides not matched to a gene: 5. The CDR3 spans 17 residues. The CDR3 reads CATSDLPDRGPYNEQFF. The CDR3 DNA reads TGTGCCACCAGTGATTTGCCTGACAGGGGACCCTACAATGAGCAGTTCTTC.

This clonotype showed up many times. CDR3 loop: CASTNPGTASSQYF. As DNA, the CDR3 is TGTGCCAGTACTAATCCCGGGACGGCTTCGTCCCAGTACTTC. The V gene is TRBV28, the J gene TRBJ2-5; D is perhaps TRBD1 or TRBD2 (5 bases each). Germline lookup yields CDR1 MDHEN and CDR2 SYDVKM. The CDR3 runs to 14 residues. V was clipped by 9 bases and J by 9 bases, with 23 bases between them.

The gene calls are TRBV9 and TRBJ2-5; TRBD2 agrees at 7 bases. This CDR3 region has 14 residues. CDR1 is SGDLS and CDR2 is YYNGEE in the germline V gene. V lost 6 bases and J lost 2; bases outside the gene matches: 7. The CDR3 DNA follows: TGTGCCAGCAACCAAGCGGGGACGCAAGAGACCCAGTACTTC. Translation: CASNQAGTQETQYF.

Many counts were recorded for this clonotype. The CDR3, as DNA: TGTGCCTGGAGGGGCGGGTACTCCACCGGGGAGCTGTTTTTT. Protein: CAWRGGYSTGELFF. V is TRBV30 and J is TRBJ2-2; D is possibly TRBD2 (5 bases). Germline V gene sequence: CDR1 GTSNPN, CDR2 SVGIG (reference sequence). The CDR3 has 14 amino acids. The germline V and J ends were trimmed by 3 bases and 4 bases, with 12 bases remaining between them.

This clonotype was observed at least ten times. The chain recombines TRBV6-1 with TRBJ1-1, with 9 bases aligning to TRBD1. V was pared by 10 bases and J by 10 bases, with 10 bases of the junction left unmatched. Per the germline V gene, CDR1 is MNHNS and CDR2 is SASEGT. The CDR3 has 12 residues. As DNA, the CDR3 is TGTGCCACCCATTTGAAACAGGGGGCAGCTTTCTTT. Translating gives CATHLKQGAAFF.

The CDR3: CASSKGAQIYNEQFF. CDR3 sequence (DNA): TGTGCCAGTAGTAAGGGGGCCCAGATTTACAATGAGCAGTTCTTC. The genes are TRBV19 and TRBJ2-1, with 7 nucleotides matching TRBD1. The CDR3 loop spans 15 amino acids. Germline V lookup: CDR1 LNHDA, CDR2 SQIVND (reference sequence). V lost 4 bases to trimming and J lost 4 bases; unmatched junction nucleotides: 7.

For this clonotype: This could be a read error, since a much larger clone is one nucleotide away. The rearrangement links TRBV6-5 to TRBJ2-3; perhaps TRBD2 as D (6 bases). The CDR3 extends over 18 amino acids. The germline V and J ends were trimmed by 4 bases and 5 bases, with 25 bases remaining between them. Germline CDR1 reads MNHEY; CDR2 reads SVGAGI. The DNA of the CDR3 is TGTGCCAGCAGTTGGGCCTCCAGGACTACCGAGAGGGGAGATACGCAGTATTTT. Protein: CASSWASRTTERGDTQYF.

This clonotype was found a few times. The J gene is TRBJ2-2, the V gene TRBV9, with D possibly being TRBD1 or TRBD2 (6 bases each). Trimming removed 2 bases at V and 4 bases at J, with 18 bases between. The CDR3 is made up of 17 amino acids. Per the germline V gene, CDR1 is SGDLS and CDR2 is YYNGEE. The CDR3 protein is CASSVRGAGVSTGELFF. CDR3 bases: TGTGCCAGCAGCGTCCGCGGGGCAGGGGTTAGCACCGGGGAGCTGTTTTTT.

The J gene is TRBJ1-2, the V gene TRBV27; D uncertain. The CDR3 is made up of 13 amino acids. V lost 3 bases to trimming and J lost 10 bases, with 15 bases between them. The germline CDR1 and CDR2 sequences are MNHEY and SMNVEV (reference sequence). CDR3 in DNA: TGTGCCAGCAGTTTCGCCGCTACTAGTGACTACACCTTC. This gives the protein CASSFAATSDYTF.

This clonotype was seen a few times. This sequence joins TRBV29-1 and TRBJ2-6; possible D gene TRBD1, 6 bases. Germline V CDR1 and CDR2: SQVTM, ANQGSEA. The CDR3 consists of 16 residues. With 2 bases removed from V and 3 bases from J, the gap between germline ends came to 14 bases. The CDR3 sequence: CSVEQDRTGGANVLTF. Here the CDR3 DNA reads TGCAGCGTTGAACAGGACAGAACTGGTGGGGCCAACGTCCTGACTTTC.

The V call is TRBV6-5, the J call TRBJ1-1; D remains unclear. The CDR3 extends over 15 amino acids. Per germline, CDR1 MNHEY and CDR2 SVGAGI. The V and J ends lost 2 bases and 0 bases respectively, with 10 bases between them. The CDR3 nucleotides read TGTGCCAGCAGTTACACGGGTCCCATGAACACTGAAGCTTTCTTT. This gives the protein CASSYTGPMNTEAFF.

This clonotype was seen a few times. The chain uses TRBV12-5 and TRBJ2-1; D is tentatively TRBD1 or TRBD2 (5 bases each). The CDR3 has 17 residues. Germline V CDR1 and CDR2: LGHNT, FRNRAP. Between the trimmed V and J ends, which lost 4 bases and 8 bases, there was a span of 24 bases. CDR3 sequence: CASGSRVWGLSIYEQFF. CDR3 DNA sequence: TGTGCTAGTGGTTCCCGTGTGTGGGGGTTGTCTATCTATGAGCAGTTCTTC.

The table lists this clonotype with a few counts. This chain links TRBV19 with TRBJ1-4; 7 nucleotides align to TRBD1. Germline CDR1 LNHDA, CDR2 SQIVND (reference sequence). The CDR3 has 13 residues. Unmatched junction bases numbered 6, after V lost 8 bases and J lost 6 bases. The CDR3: CASAGTAYEKLFF. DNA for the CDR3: TGTGCCAGTGCCGGGACAGCGTATGAAAAACTGTTTTTT.

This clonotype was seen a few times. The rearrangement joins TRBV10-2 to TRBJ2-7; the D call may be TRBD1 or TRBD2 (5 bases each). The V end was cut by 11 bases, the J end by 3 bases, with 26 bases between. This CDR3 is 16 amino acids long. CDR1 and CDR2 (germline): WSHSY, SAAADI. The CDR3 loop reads CADVTASGRSRYEQYF. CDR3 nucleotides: TGCGCCGACGTAACCGCTTCGGGGCGGAGCCGCTACGAGCAGTACTTC.

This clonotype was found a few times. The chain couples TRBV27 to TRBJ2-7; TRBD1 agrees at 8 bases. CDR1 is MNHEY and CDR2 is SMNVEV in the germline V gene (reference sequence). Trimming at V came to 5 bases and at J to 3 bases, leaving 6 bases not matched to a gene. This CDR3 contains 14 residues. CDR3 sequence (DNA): TGTGCCAGCAGTCCGGGACAGGACTACTACGAGCAGTACTTC. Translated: CASSPGQDYYEQYF.